The TCR beta chain described here comes from a study of T cell changes during pregnancy in multiple sclerosis (dated 2019 in TCRdb). Study-level background: The study looked at changes in the T cell repertoire across pregnancy in women with multiple sclerosis.

The library was generated by the immunoSEQ multiplex PCR assay. Imported from immuneACCESS, the table was reduced by TCRdb to in-frame sequences with V and J called. These copies leave out some clones; in studies compared against another copy, an unresolved V gene accounts for under half, and the cause of the remainder is not known. This sample is represented by about 61,000 clones; about 90% of them were singletons. The ten top clones hold roughly 0.82% of the sample. The CDR3 measures 15 amino acids from cysteine to phenylalanine. Solely the CDR3 DNA is kept, with 45 bases framed from the first base. Ends trimmed: V by 3 bases, J by 7 bases; bases unmatched to a gene: 6. CDR1 and CDR2 (MGHDK, SYGVNS) derive from the germline V gene. Points on this clone: Its binding antigen is unknown. No qualities accompany the bases; no much larger clone lies one base away.

The source was peripheral blood, collected in the first trimester of pregnancy. In this chain, TRBV25-1 is recombined with TRBJ1-6, with TRBD1 matching 7 junction bases. This TCR derives from a female donor in good health, enrolled as a control in a pregnancy study. For the CDR3, the sequence is CASSDTGVGNSPLHF. The nucleotide sequence reads TGTGCCAGCAGTGACACAGGGGTTGGGAATTCACCCCTCCACTTT.